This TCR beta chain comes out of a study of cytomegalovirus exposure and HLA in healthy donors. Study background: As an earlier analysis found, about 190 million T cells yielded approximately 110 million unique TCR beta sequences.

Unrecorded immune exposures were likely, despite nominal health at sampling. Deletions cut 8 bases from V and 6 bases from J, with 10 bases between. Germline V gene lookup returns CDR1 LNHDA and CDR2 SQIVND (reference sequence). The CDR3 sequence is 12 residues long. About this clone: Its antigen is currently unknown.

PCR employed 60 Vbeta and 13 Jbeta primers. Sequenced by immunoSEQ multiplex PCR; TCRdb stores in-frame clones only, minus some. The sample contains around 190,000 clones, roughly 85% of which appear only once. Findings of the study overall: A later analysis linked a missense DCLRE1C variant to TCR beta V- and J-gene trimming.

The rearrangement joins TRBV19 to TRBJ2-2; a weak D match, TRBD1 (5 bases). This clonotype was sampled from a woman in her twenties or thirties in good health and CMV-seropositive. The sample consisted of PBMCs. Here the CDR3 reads CASSRAAGELFF. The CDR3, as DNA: TGTGCCAGTTCCAGGGCCGCCGGGGAGCTGTTTTTT.